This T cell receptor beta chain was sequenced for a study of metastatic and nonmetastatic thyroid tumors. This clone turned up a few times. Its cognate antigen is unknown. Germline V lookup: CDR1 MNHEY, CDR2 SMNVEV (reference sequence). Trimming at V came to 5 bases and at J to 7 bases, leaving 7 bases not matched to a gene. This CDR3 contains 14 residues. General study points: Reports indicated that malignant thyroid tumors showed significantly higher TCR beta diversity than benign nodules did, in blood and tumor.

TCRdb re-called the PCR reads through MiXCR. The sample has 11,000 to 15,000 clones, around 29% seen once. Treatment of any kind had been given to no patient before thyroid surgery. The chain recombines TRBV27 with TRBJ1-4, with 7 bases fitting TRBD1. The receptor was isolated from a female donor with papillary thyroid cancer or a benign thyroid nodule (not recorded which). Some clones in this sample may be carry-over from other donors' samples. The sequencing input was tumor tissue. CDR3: CASSPPGQFEKLFF. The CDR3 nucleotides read TGTGCCAGCAGTCCGCCGGGACAGTTTGAAAAACTGTTTTTT.